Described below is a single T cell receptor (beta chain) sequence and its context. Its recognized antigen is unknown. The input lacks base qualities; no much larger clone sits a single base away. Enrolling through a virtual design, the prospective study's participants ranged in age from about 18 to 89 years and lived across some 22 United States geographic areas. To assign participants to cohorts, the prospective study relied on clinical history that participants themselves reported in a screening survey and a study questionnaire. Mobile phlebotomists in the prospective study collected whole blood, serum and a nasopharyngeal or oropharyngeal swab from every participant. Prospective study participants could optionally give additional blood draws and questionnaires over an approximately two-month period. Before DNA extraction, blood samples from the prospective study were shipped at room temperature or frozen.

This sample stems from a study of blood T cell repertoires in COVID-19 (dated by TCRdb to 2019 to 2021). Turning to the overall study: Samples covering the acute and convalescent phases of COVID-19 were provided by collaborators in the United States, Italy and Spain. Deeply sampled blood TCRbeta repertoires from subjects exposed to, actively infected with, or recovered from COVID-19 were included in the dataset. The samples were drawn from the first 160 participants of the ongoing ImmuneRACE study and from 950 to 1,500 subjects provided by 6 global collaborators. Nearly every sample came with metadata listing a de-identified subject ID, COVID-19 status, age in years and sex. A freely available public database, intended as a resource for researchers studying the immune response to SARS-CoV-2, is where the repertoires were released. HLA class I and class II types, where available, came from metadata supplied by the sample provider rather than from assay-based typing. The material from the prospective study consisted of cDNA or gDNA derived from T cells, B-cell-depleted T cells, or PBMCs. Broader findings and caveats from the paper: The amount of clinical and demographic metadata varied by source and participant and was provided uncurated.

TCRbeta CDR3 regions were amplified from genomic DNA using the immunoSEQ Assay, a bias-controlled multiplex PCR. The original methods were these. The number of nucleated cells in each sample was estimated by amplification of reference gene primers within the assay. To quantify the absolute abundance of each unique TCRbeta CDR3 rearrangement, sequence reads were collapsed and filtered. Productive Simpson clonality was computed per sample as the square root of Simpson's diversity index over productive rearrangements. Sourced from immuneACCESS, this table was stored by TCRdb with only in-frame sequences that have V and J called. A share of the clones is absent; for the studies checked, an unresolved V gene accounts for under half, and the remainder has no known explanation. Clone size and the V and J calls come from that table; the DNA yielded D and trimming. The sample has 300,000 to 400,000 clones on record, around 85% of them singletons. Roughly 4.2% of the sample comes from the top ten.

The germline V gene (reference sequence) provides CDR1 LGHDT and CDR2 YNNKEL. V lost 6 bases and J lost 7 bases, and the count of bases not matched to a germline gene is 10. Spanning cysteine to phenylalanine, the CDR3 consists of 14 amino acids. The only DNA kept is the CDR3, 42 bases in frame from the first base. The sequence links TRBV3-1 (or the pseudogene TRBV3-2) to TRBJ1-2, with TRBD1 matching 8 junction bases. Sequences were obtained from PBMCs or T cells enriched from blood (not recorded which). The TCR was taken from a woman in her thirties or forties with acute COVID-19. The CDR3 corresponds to CASSREGTGGGYTF. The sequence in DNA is TGTGCCAGCAGTCGAGAGGGGACAGGAGGTGGCTACACCTTC.